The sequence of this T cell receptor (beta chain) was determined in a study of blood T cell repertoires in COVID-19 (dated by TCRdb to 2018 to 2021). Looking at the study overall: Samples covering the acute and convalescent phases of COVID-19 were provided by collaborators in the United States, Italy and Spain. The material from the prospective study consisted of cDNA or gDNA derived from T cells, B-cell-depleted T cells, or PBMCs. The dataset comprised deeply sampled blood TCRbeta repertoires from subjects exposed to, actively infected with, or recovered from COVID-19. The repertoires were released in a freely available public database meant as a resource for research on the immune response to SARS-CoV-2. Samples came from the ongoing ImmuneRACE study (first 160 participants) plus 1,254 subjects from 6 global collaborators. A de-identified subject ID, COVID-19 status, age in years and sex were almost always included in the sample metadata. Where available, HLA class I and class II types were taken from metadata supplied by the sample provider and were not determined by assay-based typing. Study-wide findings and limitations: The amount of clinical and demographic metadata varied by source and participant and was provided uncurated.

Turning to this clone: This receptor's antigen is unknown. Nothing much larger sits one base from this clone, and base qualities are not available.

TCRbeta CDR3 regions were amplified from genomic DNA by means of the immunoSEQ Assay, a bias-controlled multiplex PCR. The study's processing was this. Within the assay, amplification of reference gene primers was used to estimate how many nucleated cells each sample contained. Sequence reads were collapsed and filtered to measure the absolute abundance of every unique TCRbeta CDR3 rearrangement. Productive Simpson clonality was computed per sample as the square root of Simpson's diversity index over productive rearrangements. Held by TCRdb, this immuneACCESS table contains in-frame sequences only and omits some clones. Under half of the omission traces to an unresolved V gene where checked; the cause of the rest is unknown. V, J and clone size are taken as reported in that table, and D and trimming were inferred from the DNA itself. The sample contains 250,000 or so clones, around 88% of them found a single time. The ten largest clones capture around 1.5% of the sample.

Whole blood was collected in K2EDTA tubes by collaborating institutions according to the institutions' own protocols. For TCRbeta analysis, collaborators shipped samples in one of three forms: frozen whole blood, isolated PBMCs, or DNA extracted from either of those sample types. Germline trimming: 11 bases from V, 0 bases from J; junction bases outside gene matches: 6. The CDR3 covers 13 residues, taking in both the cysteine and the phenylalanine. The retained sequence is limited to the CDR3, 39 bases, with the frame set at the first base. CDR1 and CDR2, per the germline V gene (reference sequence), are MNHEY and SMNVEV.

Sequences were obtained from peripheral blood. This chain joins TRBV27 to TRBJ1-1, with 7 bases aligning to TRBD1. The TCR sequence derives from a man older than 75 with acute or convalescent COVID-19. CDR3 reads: CAAGTALNTEAFF. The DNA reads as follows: TGTGCCGCCGGGACAGCTTTGAACACTGAAGCTTTCTTT.